This T cell receptor (beta chain) was observed in a study of beta chain features in type 1 diabetes. Study-wide points: Within each of all four CD4+ subsets, Type 1 diabetes patients had TCRB CDR3s that were moderately but significantly shorter. Reads derived from cDNA could over-represent cells showing high TCR expression.

The CDR3 runs 13 residues. Looked up from germline, CDR1 is SGHRS and CDR2 is YFSETQ. The ends lost 7 bases at V and 2 bases at J; junction bases unmatched: 3. For this clone: The antigen remains unidentified.

Sequencing targeted expressed TCRB transcripts, as all isolated RNA had been reverse transcribed. Here immunoSEQ multiplex PCR was the method, and the copy in TCRdb shows in-frame clones only, minus some. The data show about 710,000 clones, with more than 13% seen just once and approximately 0.039% held by the top ten. Blood was collected once per donor into heparin, averaging roughly 0.12 L. CD45RO/CCR7/CD25/CD127/CD95/CD27 staining was used to isolate CD4+ naive, central memory, regulatory and stem cell-like memory cells by sorting. What was sequenced was naive CD4+ T cells from blood. This receptor was identified in a man between 18 and 35 years old with type 1 diabetes. This chain connects TRBV5-1 to TRBJ2-3; 8 bases match TRBD2. CDR3 bases: TGCGCCAGCTGGCGGGGGGACACAGATACGCAGTATTTT. Translation gives CASWRGDTDTQYF.